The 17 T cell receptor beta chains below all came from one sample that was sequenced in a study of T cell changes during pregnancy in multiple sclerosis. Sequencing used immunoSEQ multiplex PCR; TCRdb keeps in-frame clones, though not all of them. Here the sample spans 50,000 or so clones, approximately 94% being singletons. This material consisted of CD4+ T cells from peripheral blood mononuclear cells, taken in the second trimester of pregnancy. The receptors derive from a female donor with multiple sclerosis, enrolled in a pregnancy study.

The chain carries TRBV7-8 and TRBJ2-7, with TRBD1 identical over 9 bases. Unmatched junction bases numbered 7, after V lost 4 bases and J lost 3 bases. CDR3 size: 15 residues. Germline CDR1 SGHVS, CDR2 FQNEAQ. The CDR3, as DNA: TGTGCCAGCAGCTCCTTGGGACAGGGCCACTACGAGCAGTACTTC. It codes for CASSSLGQGHYEQYF.

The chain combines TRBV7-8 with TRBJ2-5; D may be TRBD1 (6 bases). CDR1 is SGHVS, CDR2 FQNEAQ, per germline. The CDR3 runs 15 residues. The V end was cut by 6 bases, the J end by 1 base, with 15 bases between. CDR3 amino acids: CASRRAGAFQETQYF. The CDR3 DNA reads TGTGCCAGCAGGAGGGCAGGGGCCTTCCAAGAGACCCAGTACTTC. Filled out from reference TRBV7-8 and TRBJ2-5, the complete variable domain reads GAGVSQSPRYKVAKRGQDVALRCDPISGHVSLFWYQQALGQGPEFLTYFQNEAQLDKSGLPSDRFFAERPEGSVSTLKIQRTQQEDSAVYLCASRRAGAFQETQYFGPGTRLLVL.

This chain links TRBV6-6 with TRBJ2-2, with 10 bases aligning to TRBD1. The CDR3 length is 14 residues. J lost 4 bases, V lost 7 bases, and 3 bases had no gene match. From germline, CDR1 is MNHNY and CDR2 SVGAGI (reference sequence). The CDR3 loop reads CASIGTGATGELFF. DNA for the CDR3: TGTGCCAGCATCGGGACAGGGGCCACCGGGGAGCTGTTTTTT.

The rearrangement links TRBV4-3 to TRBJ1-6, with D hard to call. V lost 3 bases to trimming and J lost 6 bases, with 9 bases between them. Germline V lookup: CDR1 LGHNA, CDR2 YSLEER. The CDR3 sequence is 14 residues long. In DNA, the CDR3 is TGCGCCAGCAGCCACGGACTCCTTAATTCACCCCTCCACTTT. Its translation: CASSHGLLNSPLHF.

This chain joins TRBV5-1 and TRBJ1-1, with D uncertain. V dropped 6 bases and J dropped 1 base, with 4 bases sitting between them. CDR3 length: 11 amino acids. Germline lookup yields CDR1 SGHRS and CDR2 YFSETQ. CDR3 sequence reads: CASTENTEAFF. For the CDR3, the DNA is TGCGCCAGCACAGAGAACACTGAAGCTTTCTTT. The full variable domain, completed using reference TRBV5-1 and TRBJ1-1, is KAGVTQTPRYLIKTRGQQVTLSCSPISGHRSVSWYQQTPGQGLQFLFEYFSETQRNKGNFPGRFSGRQFSNSRSEMNVSTLELGDSALYLCASTENTEAFFGQGTRLTVV.

For the CDR3, the DNA is TGTGCCAGCTCCCGGGGGGGCCCCTACGAGCAGTACTTC. It translates to CASSRGGPYEQYF. The rearrangement joins TRBV18 to TRBJ2-7, with TRBD2 identical over 8 bases. J lost 2 bases, V lost 6 bases, and 3 bases had no gene match. CDR3 length: 13 residues. CDR1 is KGHSH, CDR2 LQKENI, per germline.

CDR3 DNA sequence: TGTGCCAGCAGTTACCCAGGGACAGGCTATGGCTACACCTTC. This sequence encodes CASSYPGTGYGYTF. This chain connects TRBV6-6 to TRBJ1-2, with 8 bases fitting TRBD1. Germline lookup yields CDR1 MNHNY and CDR2 SVGAGI (reference sequence). J gave up 4 bases and V 2 bases, and 3 bases lay outside the gene matches. The CDR3 is 14 amino acids.

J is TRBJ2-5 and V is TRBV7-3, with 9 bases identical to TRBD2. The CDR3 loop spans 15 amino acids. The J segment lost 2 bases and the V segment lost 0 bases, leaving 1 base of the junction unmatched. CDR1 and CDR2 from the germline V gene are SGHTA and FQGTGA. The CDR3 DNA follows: TGTGCCAGCAGCTTAACAGCGGGGGGACAAGAGACCCAGTACTTC. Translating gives CASSLTAGGQETQYF.

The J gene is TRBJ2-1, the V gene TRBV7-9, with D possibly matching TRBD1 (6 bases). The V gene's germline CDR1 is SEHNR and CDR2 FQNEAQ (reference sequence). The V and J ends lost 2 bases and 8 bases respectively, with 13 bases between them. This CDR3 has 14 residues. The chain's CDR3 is CASSLRGGGDEQFF. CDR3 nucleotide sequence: TGTGCCAGCAGCTTAAGGGGTGGGGGCGATGAGCAGTTCTTC.

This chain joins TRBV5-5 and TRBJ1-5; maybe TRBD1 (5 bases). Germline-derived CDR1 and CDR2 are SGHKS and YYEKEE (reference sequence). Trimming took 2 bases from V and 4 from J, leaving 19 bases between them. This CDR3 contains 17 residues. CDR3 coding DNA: TGTGCCAGCAGCTTTAGAGTAGTGACAGTCATAAATCAGCCCCAGCATTTT. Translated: CASSFRVVTVINQPQHF.

The CDR3: CASSLLGAGASYEQYF. CDR3 bases: TGCGCCAGCAGCCTCCTGGGGGCGGGGGCCTCCTACGAGCAGTACTTC. V usage is TRBV5-1 and J usage is TRBJ2-7; D might be TRBD2 (7 bases). From germline, CDR1 is SGHRS and CDR2 YFSETQ. V was shortened by 4 bases and J by 0 bases, with 17 bases between the two germline ends. The CDR3 is made up of 16 amino acids.

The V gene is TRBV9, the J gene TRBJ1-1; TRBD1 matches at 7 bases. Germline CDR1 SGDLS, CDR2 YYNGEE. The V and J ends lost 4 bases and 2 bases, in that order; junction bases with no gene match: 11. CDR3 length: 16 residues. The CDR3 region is CASSPPGQPVNTEAFF. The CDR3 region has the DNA TGTGCCAGCAGCCCGCCGGGACAGCCGGTTAACACTGAAGCTTTCTTT.

The CDR3 bases are TGCGCCAGCAGCTTGTGGCTAGCGGGGGCCGGAGATGAGCAGTTCTTC. It encodes CASSLWLAGAGDEQFF. The J gene is TRBJ2-1, the V gene TRBV5-1; 10 positions agree with TRBD2. CDR1 and CDR2 from the germline V gene are SGHRS and YFSETQ. J gave up 8 bases and V 1 base, and 9 bases lay outside the gene matches. The CDR3 spans 16 residues.

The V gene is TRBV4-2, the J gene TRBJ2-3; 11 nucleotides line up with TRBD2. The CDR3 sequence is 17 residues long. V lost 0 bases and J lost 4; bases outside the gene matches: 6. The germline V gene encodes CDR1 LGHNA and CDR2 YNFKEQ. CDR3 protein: CASSQEVAGGPADTQYF. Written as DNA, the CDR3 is TGTGCCAGCAGCCAAGAGGTAGCGGGGGGGCCTGCAGATACGCAGTATTTT.

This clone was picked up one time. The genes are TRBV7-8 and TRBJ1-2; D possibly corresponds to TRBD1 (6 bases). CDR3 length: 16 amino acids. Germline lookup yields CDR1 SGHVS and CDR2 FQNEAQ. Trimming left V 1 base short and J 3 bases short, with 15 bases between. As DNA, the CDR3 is TGTGCCAGCAGCTTAGAGGGGGTCAGGGGACACTATGGCTACACCTTC. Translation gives CASSLEGVRGHYGYTF. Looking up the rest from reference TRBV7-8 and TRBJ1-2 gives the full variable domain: GAGVSQSPRYKVAKRGQDVALRCDPISGHVSLFWYQQALGQGPEFLTYFQNEAQLDKSGLPSDRFFAERPEGSVSTLKIQRTQQEDSAVYLCASSLEGVRGHYGYTFGSGTRLTVV.

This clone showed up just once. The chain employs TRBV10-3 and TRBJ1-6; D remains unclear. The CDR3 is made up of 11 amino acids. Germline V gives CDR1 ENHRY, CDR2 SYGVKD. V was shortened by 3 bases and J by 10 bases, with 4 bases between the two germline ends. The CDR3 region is CAISDGSPLHF. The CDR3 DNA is TGTGCCATCAGTGATGGCTCACCCCTCCACTTT.

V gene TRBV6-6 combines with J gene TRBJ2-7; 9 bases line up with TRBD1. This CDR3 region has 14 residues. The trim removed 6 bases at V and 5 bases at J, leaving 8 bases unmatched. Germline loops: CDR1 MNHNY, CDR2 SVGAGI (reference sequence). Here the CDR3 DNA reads TGTGCCAGCAGACCCACAGGGGGCGCGGACGAGCAGTACTTC. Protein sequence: CASRPTGGADEQYF.